The clone carrying this TCR beta chain was observed many times. The CDR3 runs 13 residues. Germline V gene lookup returns CDR1 MNHEY and CDR2 SVGAGI. The V end was cut by 0 bases, the J end by 13 bases, with 12 bases between. The data derive from a study of T cells in Graves' hyperthyroidism and ophthalmopathy. Researchers took RNA transcripts and amplified the TCR beta CDR3 regions from them. The TCR CDR3 was amplified in a first-round RT-PCR using the HTBI primer set. TCRdb independently ran MiXCR on the multiplex PCR reads; one entry per CDR3 protein. This table holds 500,000 to 600,000 distinct CDR3 sequences, around 43% found once.

The receptor comes from an adult woman with Graves' disease, either hyperthyroidism or ophthalmopathy (not recorded which). The sample taken for sequencing was peripheral blood or thyroid tissue (not recorded which). The chain employs TRBV6-5 and TRBJ1-4; perhaps TRBD1 as D (5 bases). Written as DNA, the CDR3 is TGTGCCAGCAGTTACTCACAAGGGACTAGACTGTTTTTT. Its translation is CASSYSQGTRLFF.